The 30 T cell receptor beta chains presented below share a single source sample, sequenced in a study of T cells in Graves' hyperthyroidism and ophthalmopathy. There were TCR beta CDR3 regions amplified from RNA transcripts. Primed by the HTBI set, a first-round RT-PCR was run on the TCR CDR3. Each CDR3 protein is one row after TCRdb ran MiXCR on the multiplex PCR reads. Of 360,000 or so distinct CDR3 sequences listed, less than 20% are singletons. What was sequenced was blood. The source is a woman in her thirties or forties with Graves' ophthalmopathy.

The chain employs TRBV11-3 and TRBJ1-1; 7 nucleotides align to TRBD1. The CDR3 consists of 15 residues. Germline values: CDR1 SGHNT, CDR2 YENEEA. V lost 5 bases, J lost 1 base, and 7 bases stayed unmatched. CDR3 in DNA: TGTGCCAGCAGCGAGCCGGGACAGCAGAACACTGAAGCTTTCTTT. Protein: CASSEPGQQNTEAFF.

There are many counts of this clonotype. The chain employs TRBV11-2 and TRBJ1-2; D not certain. Trimming took 1 base from V and 3 from J, leaving 15 bases between them. The CDR3 covers 16 residues. Germline CDR1 reads SGHAT; CDR2 reads FQNNGV. CDR3 sequence: CASSLGRAGSYYGYTF. The CDR3 bases are TGTGCCAGCAGCTTAGGAAGGGCCGGATCCTACTATGGCTACACCTTC.

This clonotype was recorded at least ten times. The chain links TRBV5-1 to TRBJ1-1; D call uncertain. CDR1 is SGHRS and CDR2 is YFSETQ in the germline V gene. The CDR3 runs 15 residues. V dropped 0 bases and J dropped 1 base, with 10 bases sitting between them. The CDR3: CASSLAGSANTEAFF. The CDR3 DNA follows: TGCGCCAGCAGCTTGGCCGGGTCGGCGAACACTGAAGCTTTCTTT.

This clonotype appeared many times. The chain employs TRBV11-2 and TRBJ2-7, with D possibly TRBD2 on 5 matching bases. V was cut by 3 bases and J by 4 bases, with 22 bases left in between. From germline, CDR1 is SGHAT and CDR2 FQNNGV. The CDR3 runs to 17 residues. CDR3 amino acids: CASSFGRVWTGKYEQYF. CDR3 DNA: TGTGCCAGCAGCTTTGGCCGGGTGTGGACGGGAAAGTACGAGCAGTACTTC.

The table lists this clonotype with many counts. The V gene is TRBV2, the J gene TRBJ2-5; 9 bases align to TRBD2. The CDR3 runs to 14 residues. Germline CDR1 SNHLY, CDR2 FYNNEI. Losses at the gene ends were 6 bases for V and 5 bases for J; bases not matched to a gene: 7. The CDR3 DNA reads as TGTGCCAGCAGCGCGGGGGGGATTGGGGAGACCCAGTACTTC. It yields the protein CASSAGGIGETQYF.

The J gene is TRBJ2-6, the V gene TRBV6-2 or TRBV6-3, with a weak D call TRBD1 (5 bases). V was trimmed by 2 bases and J by 1 base, leaving 9 bases between them. The CDR3 has 16 amino acids. CDR1 and CDR2 (germline): MNHEY, SVGEGT. This CDR3 is CASSYDSTSGANVLTF. The DNA of the CDR3 is TGTGCCAGCAGTTACGACAGTACGTCTGGGGCCAACGTCCTGACTTTC.

At least ten counts were recorded for this clonotype. The CDR3 sequence is CASSFRAEQETQYF. The CDR3 bases are TGTGCCAGCAGTTTTCGGGCGGAACAAGAGACCCAGTACTTC. V and J are TRBV27 and TRBJ2-5, with D uncertain. Germline values: CDR1 MNHEY, CDR2 SMNVEV (reference sequence). V lost 3 bases and J lost 2, with 10 bases in between. The CDR3 covers 14 residues.

This clonotype occurred many times. This chain uses TRBV19 with TRBJ2-7; TRBD2 agrees at 12 bases. The trim removed 1 base at V and 2 bases at J, leaving 6 bases unmatched. CDR1 LNHDA and CDR2 SQIVND come from the germline V gene (reference sequence). This CDR3 spans 17 amino acids. The CDR3 loop is CASSIAVPSGRAYEQYF. CDR3 in DNA: TGTGCCAGTAGTATAGCGGTGCCTAGCGGGAGGGCCTACGAGCAGTACTTC.

DNA of the CDR3: TGCAGTGCCCCGGGGGAAACTGAAGCTTTCTTT. It translates to CSAPGETEAFF. The chain employs TRBV20-1 and TRBJ1-1, with TRBD1 as a possible D gene (5 bases). Germline V gives CDR1 DFQATT, CDR2 SNEGSKA (reference sequence). This CDR3 has 11 amino acids. The V gene lost 6 bases and the J gene lost 5 bases, with 10 bases spanning the gap.

There are many counts of this clonotype. This chain connects TRBV6-2 or TRBV6-3 to TRBJ2-6; 8 bases fit TRBD1. Germline lookup yields CDR1 MNHEY and CDR2 SVGEGT. J was trimmed by 2 bases and V by 0 bases; bases with no gene match: 9. The CDR3 is 19 amino acids. The DNA of the CDR3 is TGTGCCAGCAGTTACTCGAGTATAATCAGGGGGCCTGGGGCCAACGTCCTGACTTTC. Translated: CASSYSSIIRGPGANVLTF.

V usage is TRBV6-1 and J usage is TRBJ1-2; D might be TRBD1 (5 bases). Trimming pared 0 bases from V and 7 bases from J, leaving 15 bases between. CDR3 length equals 15 residues. CDR1 is MNHNS, CDR2 SASEGT, per germline. CDR3 sequence: CASSEASGGVSGYTF. CDR3 DNA: TGTGCCAGCAGTGAAGCGTCGGGGGGAGTCAGTGGCTACACCTTC.

On this clonotype itself: The CDR3 carries no conserved terminal phenylalanine or tryptophan, so it likely arises from a read error. The CDR3 DNA reads as TGTGCCAGCAGCCTACTGTCTACTGAAGCTTTCTCT. Translated, it gives CASSLLSTEAFS. V and J are TRBV11-2 and TRBJ1-1; D remains unclear. V was clipped by 5 bases and J by 5 bases, with 9 bases between them. The CDR3 has 12 residues. Germline V gene lookup returns CDR1 SGHAT and CDR2 FQNNGV.

This clonotype was detected many times. The gene calls are TRBV12-3 or TRBV12-4 and TRBJ1-3; D gene unclear. This CDR3 contains 15 residues. V was clipped by 6 bases and J by 0 bases, with 12 bases between them. DNA for the CDR3: TGTGCCAGCAGGAAGACAACAAACTCTGGAAACACCATATATTTT. Translated: CASRKTTNSGNTIYF.

This clonotype was observed at least ten times. The V and J genes are TRBV13 and TRBJ2-7, with a possible D match to TRBD2 (5 bases). This CDR3 spans 15 amino acids. Germline V gene sequence: CDR1 PRHDT, CDR2 FYEKMQ (reference sequence). Trimming pared 3 bases from V and 4 bases from J, leaving 16 bases between. CDR3 protein: CASSFEGEIGYEQYF. Written as DNA, the CDR3 is TGTGCCAGCAGCTTTGAGGGCGAAATAGGGTACGAGCAGTACTTC.

V gene TRBV6-1 combines with J gene TRBJ2-7, with 12 nucleotides matching TRBD2. With 6 bases clipped from V and 5 bases from J, the junction kept 11 bases outside the gene matches. The germline V gene has CDR1 MNHNS and CDR2 SASEGT. The CDR3 has 16 residues. The CDR3 DNA reads TGTGCCAGCAGACGACGACTAGCGGGAGATTCGGACGAGCAGTACTTC. Protein: CASRRRLAGDSDEQYF.

This clonotype has a count of ten or more. V gene TRBV6-2 or TRBV6-3 combines with J gene TRBJ2-2; no definite D call. V lost 6 bases to trimming and J lost 2 bases, with 13 bases between them. Germline assignment: CDR1 MNHEY and CDR2 SVGEGT. The CDR3 is 15 amino acids. The DNA of the CDR3 is TGTGCCAGCAGCTCAACAGAGGTCAACACCGGGGAGCTGTTTTTT. Translation: CASSSTEVNTGELFF.

This clonotype has ten or more counts. The V call is TRBV29-1, the J call TRBJ2-7, with D possibly matching TRBD1 (6 bases). V was trimmed by 1 base and J by 6 bases, leaving 16 bases between them. Germline lookup yields CDR1 SQVTM and CDR2 ANQGSEA. The CDR3 sequence is 14 residues long. The CDR3 bases are TGCAGCGTTGAAGGCCTGCTACAGGGACCCGAGCAGTACTTC. Its protein is CSVEGLLQGPEQYF.

The rearrangement links TRBV28 to TRBJ1-5, with D perhaps matching TRBD1 (6 bases). The germline V gene encodes CDR1 MDHEN and CDR2 SYDVKM. The CDR3 is made up of 14 amino acids. Trimming left V 8 bases short and J 6 bases short, with 17 bases between. CDR3 nucleotides: TGTGCCAGCCTCCCCGACAGGCGGTTTCAGCCCCAGCATTTT. Amino acid sequence: CASLPDRRFQPQHF.

This clonotype occurred many times. The chain links TRBV3-1 to TRBJ1-1, with 8 nucleotides matching TRBD1. V shed 0 bases and J 5 bases; nucleotides not matched to a gene: 8. This CDR3 spans 16 amino acids. In germline, CDR1 is LGHDT, CDR2 YNNKEL (reference sequence). The CDR3 bases are TGTGCCAGCAGCCAAGAACATGGCAGGGGGCGGACTGAAGCTTTCTTT. Protein: CASSQEHGRGRTEAFF.

V gene TRBV28 combines with J gene TRBJ1-4, with D maybe TRBD1 (5 bases). CDR3 size: 14 residues. Per the germline V gene, CDR1 is MDHEN and CDR2 is SYDVKM. Between the trimmed V and J ends, which lost 5 bases and 4 bases, there was a span of 11 bases. CDR3 amino acids: CASSRGGVNEKLFF. DNA for the CDR3: TGTGCCAGCAGTAGGGGAGGGGTTAATGAAAAACTGTTTTTT.

The table lists this clonotype with many counts. This chain uses TRBV20-1 with TRBJ2-5; D uncertain. Germline V gene sequence: CDR1 DFQATT, CDR2 SNEGSKA (reference sequence). Trimming pared 0 bases from V and 2 bases from J, leaving 19 bases between. This CDR3 spans 17 amino acids. CDR3 nucleotide sequence: TGCAGTGCTAGAGATTGGGCGTTGGTCAGTAAACAAGAGACCCAGTACTTC. Its translation: CSARDWALVSKQETQYF.

This clonotype was counted between two and nine times. The genes are TRBV5-1 and TRBJ2-7, with unresolved D. CDR1 is SGHRS and CDR2 is YFSETQ in the germline V gene. V was trimmed by 0 bases and J by 6 bases, leaving 10 bases between them. This CDR3 is built from 13 residues. In DNA form, the CDR3 reads TGCGCCAGCAGCTTGGAGGTGACCGTCGAGCAGTACTTC. This translates into CASSLEVTVEQYF.

This clonotype was seen many times. CDR3 protein: CASSAGQGVYGYTF. CDR3 bases: TGTGCCAGCAGTGCGGGACAGGGGGTCTATGGCTACACCTTC. The V call is TRBV28, the J call TRBJ1-2; 11 bases are a match to TRBD1. With 5 bases clipped from V and 4 bases from J, the junction kept 3 bases outside the gene matches. Germline V CDR1 and CDR2: MDHEN, SYDVKM. The CDR3 is made up of 14 amino acids.

At least ten counts were recorded for this clonotype. The V and J genes are TRBV5-1 and TRBJ2-5; the D is unclear. The germline CDR1 and CDR2 sequences are SGHRS and YFSETQ. Trimming pared 5 bases from V and 5 bases from J, leaving 13 bases between. The CDR3 is 13 amino acids. The CDR3 protein is CASRTSNRETQYF. The CDR3 nucleotides are TGCGCCAGCAGAACTTCGAATAGGGAGACCCAGTACTTC.

V gene TRBV6-5 combines with J gene TRBJ2-7, with D perhaps assigned TRBD1 or TRBD2 (5 bases each). Between the trimmed V and J ends, which lost 2 bases and 6 bases, there was a span of 17 bases. The CDR3 spans 15 residues. CDR1 and CDR2 (germline): MNHEY, SVGAGI. This CDR3 reads CASSYEAMRGSEQYF. CDR3 in DNA: TGTGCCAGCAGTTACGAGGCAATGAGGGGCTCCGAGCAGTACTTC.

The table lists this clonotype with many counts. The chain uses TRBV2 and TRBJ2-7, with 10 nucleotides matching TRBD2. This CDR3 spans 15 amino acids. The V gene end was trimmed by 8 bases and the J gene end by 7 bases; junction bases not matched to a gene: 14. Per the germline V gene, CDR1 is SNHLY and CDR2 is FYNNEI. CDR3 nucleotides: TGTGCCAGCTATCCAGCGGGAGGGCCGATAGAAGAGCAGTACTTC. This sequence encodes CASYPAGGPIEEQYF.

The table lists this clonotype with many counts. This sequence joins TRBV6-5 and TRBJ1-2, with TRBD1 as a possible D gene (6 bases). With 5 bases removed from V and 5 bases from J, the gap between germline ends came to 18 bases. CDR1 and CDR2 (germline): MNHEY, SVGAGI. The CDR3 totals 15 residues. The CDR3 coding sequence is TGTGCCAGCAGTCCTACAGGATGGACAGATTATGGCTACACCTTC. Its protein is CASSPTGWTDYGYTF.

This clonotype was seen repeatedly, ten times or more. The J gene is TRBJ2-7, the V gene TRBV10-3; 8 bases match TRBD2. This CDR3 has 14 amino acids. V was clipped by 6 bases and J by 2 bases; unmatched bases: 6. In germline, CDR1 is ENHRY, CDR2 SYGVKD. The CDR3 sequence: CAIRDGTRPYEQYF. CDR3 nucleotides: TGTGCCATCAGAGACGGGACTAGGCCCTACGAGCAGTACTTC.

The chain combines TRBV6-5 with TRBJ1-2; maybe TRBD1 (5 bases). Trimming took 4 bases from V and 6 from J, leaving 15 bases between them. The CDR3 covers 14 residues. Germline CDR1 reads MNHEY; CDR2 reads SVGAGI. The CDR3 region is CASSFQGPLHGYTF. Written as DNA, the CDR3 is TGTGCCAGCAGTTTTCAGGGCCCCCTTCATGGCTACACCTTC.

This clonotype has at least ten counts. J is TRBJ2-7 and V is TRBV5-1; D gene ambiguous. V lost 0 bases to trimming and J lost 3 bases, with 10 bases between them. Germline V lookup: CDR1 SGHRS, CDR2 YFSETQ. The CDR3 consists of 14 residues. The CDR3 region is CASSLGPRRYEQYF. The CDR3 DNA reads as TGCGCCAGCAGCTTGGGCCCTCGGCGCTACGAGCAGTACTTC.